These 32 T cell receptor beta chains originate from one sample sequenced in a study of blood T cell repertoires in COVID-19 (dated by TCRdb to 2020 to 2021). The library came from the immunoSEQ multiplex PCR assay. Drawn from immuneACCESS, this table holds only the in-frame rearrangements with V and J called that TCRdb kept. Clones are partly lost; checked studies trace under half to an unresolved V gene and leave the rest unexplained. This sample has roughly 88,000 clones in its table, and roughly 89% of those were observed once. Jointly, the top ten make up about 16% of the sample. Material for sequencing was peripheral blood. These receptors all come from a woman in her fifties or sixties with COVID-19, enrolled during active disease.

The J gene is TRBJ2-7, the V gene TRBV6-5; 11 bases are shared with TRBD2. Per the germline V gene, CDR1 is MNHEY and CDR2 is SVGAGI. This CDR3 is built from 15 residues. The J segment lost 4 bases and the V segment lost 0 bases, leaving 2 bases of the junction unmatched. The CDR3 bases are TGTGCCAGCAGTTACTCAATAGCGGGGGGGTACGAGCAGTACTTC. It encodes CASSYSIAGGYEQYF.

The CDR3 bases are TGTGCCATCAGCCTGACTAGCGGGGGCCCGGAGCATGAGCAGTTCTTC. This codes for CAISLTSGGPEHEQFF. This chain uses TRBV10-3 with TRBJ2-1; 12 nucleotides align to TRBD2. The CDR3 consists of 16 residues. Per the germline V gene, CDR1 is ENHRY and CDR2 is SYGVKD. J was trimmed by 8 bases and V by 6 bases; bases with no gene match: 11.

J is TRBJ1-3 and V is TRBV28; 7 bases fit TRBD1. Germline CDR1 is MDHEN and CDR2 is SYDVKM. The CDR3 has 16 residues. Unmatched junction bases numbered 10, after V lost 4 bases and J lost 4 bases. CDR3 sequence (DNA): TGTGCCAGCAGTTCCCCGACAGGGATGGCCGGAAACACCATATATTTT. Its translation is CASSSPTGMAGNTIYF. The variable domain in full, with the rest retrieved from reference TRBV28 and TRBJ1-3, is DVKVTQSSRYLVKRTGEKVFLECVQDMDHENMFWYRQDPGLGLRLIYFSYDVKMKEKGDIPEGYSVSREKKERFSLILESASTNQTSMYLCASSSPTGMAGNTIYFGEGSWLTVV.

V and J are TRBV19 and TRBJ1-5, with TRBD1 matching over 8 bases. The ends lost 0 bases at V and 6 bases at J; junction bases unmatched: 16. The germline V gene has CDR1 LNHDA and CDR2 SQIVND (reference sequence). This CDR3 spans 19 amino acids. CDR3 nucleotide sequence: TGTGCCAGTAGTATAGAGGCCGGGACAGGAGTTAGGGGGGGTCAGCCCCAGCATTTT. Translating it yields CASSIEAGTGVRGGQPQHF.

The chain employs TRBV9 and TRBJ2-3, with 13 bases matching TRBD2. J was trimmed by 4 bases and V by 0 bases; bases with no gene match: 11. This CDR3 spans 19 amino acids. Germline CDR1 is SGDLS and CDR2 is YYNGEE. Written as DNA, the CDR3 is TGTGCCAGCAGCGTAGATACGGGTCGACTAGCGGGGGGTTCAGATACGCAGTATTTT. Translating it yields CASSVDTGRLAGGSDTQYF.

V and J are TRBV10-1 and TRBJ2-3; 11 positions match TRBD2. V lost 2 bases and J lost 1; bases outside the gene matches: 11. This CDR3 is 19 amino acids long. Looked up from germline, CDR1 is WNHNN and CDR2 is SYGVQD (reference sequence). The CDR3 DNA sequence: TGCGCCAGCAGTGAGGGTCGTGCTAGCGGGGGGCTGGGCACAGATACGCAGTATTTT. It specifies CASSEGRASGGLGTDTQYF.

The chain combines TRBV7-9 with TRBJ1-5, with 7 bases fitting TRBD1. This CDR3 contains 16 residues. Germline CDR1 reads SEHNR; CDR2 reads FQNEAQ (reference sequence). Germline trimming cut 2 bases from V and 4 bases from J; bases unmatched to any gene: 8. CDR3 residues: CASSLSGTAPNQPQHF. For the CDR3, the DNA is TGTGCCAGCAGCTTAAGTGGGACAGCCCCTAATCAGCCCCAGCATTTT.

In its sample, this clone was seen once. The V gene is TRBV19, the J gene TRBJ1-5; D may be TRBD1 (6 bases). The CDR3 extends over 14 amino acids. Deletions cut 5 bases from V and 6 bases from J, with 14 bases between. CDR1 and CDR2 from the germline V gene are LNHDA and SQIVND (reference sequence). The CDR3 region is CASSHAQGSQPQHF. CDR3 sequence (DNA): TGTGCCAGTAGTCACGCTCAGGGGTCTCAGCCCCAGCATTTT.

This rearrangement joins TRBV30 to TRBJ1-1; D gene uncertain. The CDR3 extends over 13 amino acids. Germline V lookup: CDR1 GTSNPN, CDR2 SVGIG (reference sequence). Trimming removed 0 bases at V and 0 bases at J, with 5 bases between. The CDR3 DNA sequence: TGTGCCTGGAGTGTACTAATGAACACTGAAGCTTTCTTT. Its translation: CAWSVLMNTEAFF.

The CDR3 reads CASSFDSLRGNTIYF. CDR3 in DNA: TGTGCCAGCAGTTTTGACTCTTTGCGCGGAAACACCATATATTTT. The chain combines TRBV28 with TRBJ1-3, with D hard to call. The germline V and J ends were trimmed by 3 bases and 4 bases, with 13 bases remaining between them. The CDR3 consists of 15 residues. CDR1 and CDR2 from the germline V gene are MDHEN and SYDVKM.

The J gene is TRBJ1-5, the V gene TRBV12-5; D might be TRBD1 (5 bases). This CDR3 region has 14 residues. Germline V gives CDR1 LGHNT, CDR2 FRNRAP. Trimming stripped 6 bases from V and 0 bases from J, with 9 bases between. CDR3 protein: CASGPGNSNQPQHF. Here the CDR3 DNA reads TGTGCTAGTGGGCCAGGGAATAGCAATCAGCCCCAGCATTTT.

The rearrangement uses TRBV3-1 (or the pseudogene TRBV3-2) and TRBJ2-7, with 8 bases matching TRBD2. The germline V gene encodes CDR1 LGHDT and CDR2 YNNKEL (reference sequence). This CDR3 contains 13 residues. Losses at the gene ends were 6 bases for V and 7 bases for J; bases not matched to a gene: 8. CDR3 sequence (DNA): TGTGCCAGCAGACTGGGACTAGTGGGTGAGCAGTACTTC. This codes for CASRLGLVGEQYF.

This clone was recorded only once. The chain is built from TRBV3-1 (or the pseudogene TRBV3-2) and TRBJ2-1, with 10 bases aligning to TRBD2. Per the germline V gene, CDR1 is LGHDT and CDR2 is YNNKEL (reference sequence). The CDR3 totals 13 residues. Trimming took 7 bases from V and 5 from J; bases not matched to a gene: 2. CDR3 sequence (DNA): TGTGCCAGCACTAGCGGGGGACACAATGAGCAGTTCTTC. It codes for CASTSGGHNEQFF.

The J gene is TRBJ2-3, the V gene TRBV27; tentative D call: TRBD1 (5 bases). There are 16 residues in the CDR3. Germline-derived CDR1 and CDR2 are MNHEY and SMNVEV (reference sequence). V was trimmed by 5 bases and J by 0 bases, leaving 15 bases between them. The CDR3 nucleotides are TGTGCCAGCAGTCTACGCCGGCAGGGAAGCACAGATACGCAGTATTTT. Translating it yields CASSLRRQGSTDTQYF.

The genes are TRBV11-2 and TRBJ2-1; D uncertain. CDR1 is SGHAT and CDR2 is FQNNGV in the germline V gene. This CDR3 region has 15 residues. Trimming cost V 1 base and J 0 bases, with 7 bases left between them. CDR3: CASSLAGSSYNEQFF. The CDR3 DNA sequence: TGTGCCAGCAGCTTAGCCGGGTCCTCCTACAATGAGCAGTTCTTC.

The chain links TRBV6-9 to TRBJ2-5; D may be TRBD1 (6 bases). From germline, CDR1 is MNHGY and CDR2 SVAAGI. Trimming took 0 bases from V and 5 from J, leaving 22 bases between them. This CDR3 is 18 amino acids long. The CDR3, as DNA: TGTGCCAGCAGTTATTCCCGAAAACTACAGGGTCAATGGGAGACCCAGTACTTC. Translation: CASSYSRKLQGQWETQYF.

The chain employs TRBV5-1 and TRBJ2-7; a weak D match, TRBD1 (5 bases). Trimming removed 4 bases at V and 3 bases at J, with 11 bases between. Germline CDR1 and CDR2: SGHRS and YFSETQ. The CDR3 totals 13 residues. DNA for the CDR3: TGCGCCAGCAGCCAGGGCCCGGGCTACGAGCAGTACTTC. Translating it yields CASSQGPGYEQYF.

This sequence joins TRBV2 and TRBJ2-1; 14 nucleotides line up with TRBD2. V dropped 4 bases and J dropped 8; count of bases not matched to a gene: 10. Germline V gene lookup returns CDR1 SNHLY and CDR2 FYNNEI. The CDR3 is 17 amino acids. The CDR3 DNA follows: TGTGCCAGCAGTGGGGGACTAGCGGGGGCGAGGGTTGATGAGCAGTTCTTC. Residues: CASSGGLAGARVDEQFF.

The CDR3 DNA reads TGTGCCAGCAGCCTGACAGGGGCGGGCTATGGCTACACCTTC. Translating gives CASSLTGAGYGYTF. The V gene is TRBV7-2, the J gene TRBJ1-2; TRBD1 matches at 8 bases. This CDR3 has 14 amino acids. CDR1 is SGHTA, CDR2 FQGNSA, per germline. J lost 4 bases, V lost 5 bases, and 6 bases had no gene match.

The gene calls are TRBV2 and TRBJ2-7; 9 bases fit TRBD1. Trimming at V came to 6 bases and at J to 2 bases, leaving 5 bases not matched to a gene. CDR3 length: 14 amino acids. Germline CDR1 reads SNHLY; CDR2 reads FYNNEI. The CDR3 is CASRGGTGPYEQYF. As DNA, the CDR3 is TGTGCCAGCAGGGGGGGGACAGGGCCCTACGAGCAGTACTTC.

The table lists this clone with a count of one. This chain connects TRBV11-2 to TRBJ2-2, with D hard to call. The CDR3 covers 13 residues. V shed 8 bases and J shed 7 bases, with 14 bases lying between them. CDR1 is SGHAT, CDR2 FQNNGV, per germline. Here the CDR3 reads CASRILSDGELFF. The CDR3 nucleotides read TGTGCCAGCCGCATCCTGAGCGACGGGGAGCTGTTTTTT.

V usage is TRBV3-1 (or the pseudogene TRBV3-2) and J usage is TRBJ2-4; 8 bases align to TRBD1. CDR3 length: 16 residues. Trimming cost V 4 bases and J 0 bases; bases outside gene matches: 5. CDR1 and CDR2 from the germline V gene are LGHDT and YNNKEL (reference sequence). CDR3 DNA sequence: TGTGCCAGCAGCCCCAGGGGGCCGCTAGCCAAAAACATTCAGTACTTC. It codes for CASSPRGPLAKNIQYF.

This clone came up a few times. The J gene is TRBJ1-2, the V gene TRBV7-9; 8 bases are shared with TRBD1. Germline lookup yields CDR1 SEHNR and CDR2 FQNEAQ (reference sequence). This CDR3 comprises 15 residues. Losses at the gene ends were 4 bases for V and 2 bases for J; bases not matched to a gene: 6. The DNA of the CDR3 is TGTGCCAGCAGCTCGAACAGGGGGGAGAACTATGGCTACACCTTC. As protein: CASSSNRGENYGYTF. The full variable domain, with the rest looked up from reference TRBV7-9 and TRBJ1-2, is DTGVSQNPRHKITKRGQNVTFRCDPISEHNRLYWYRQTLGQGPEFLTYFQNEAQLEKSRLLSDRFSAERPKGSFSTLEIQRTEQGDSAMYLCASSSNRGENYGYTFGSGTRLTVV.

The rearrangement joins TRBV12-5 to TRBJ1-5; 7 nucleotides agree with TRBD1. The CDR3 runs to 15 residues. V gave up 6 bases and J gave up 4 bases; unmatched junction bases: 9. The germline V gene encodes CDR1 LGHNT and CDR2 FRNRAP. DNA for the CDR3: TGTGCTAGTGGCCCTGGACAGGAGTTTAATCAGCCCCAGCATTTT. It translates to CASGPGQEFNQPQHF.

CDR3 coding DNA: TGCAGCGTTGTCGCTGGGCAGCAACCTTCCTACGAGCAGTACTTC. This sequence encodes CSVVAGQQPSYEQYF. The V gene is TRBV29-1, the J gene TRBJ2-7; no clear D. V dropped 4 bases and J dropped 1 base, with 17 bases sitting between them. Germline CDR1 SQVTM, CDR2 ANQGSEA. The CDR3 consists of 15 residues.

The chain joins TRBV7-2 to TRBJ2-7; a weak D match, TRBD1 (7 bases). The CDR3 is 14 amino acids. The V gene's germline CDR1 is SGHTA and CDR2 FQGNSA. V lost 8 bases, J lost 4 bases, and 18 bases lay in between. This CDR3 reads CASRSRQGGYEQYF. CDR3 coding DNA: TGTGCCAGCCGAAGTAGGCAGGGGGGTTACGAGCAGTACTTC. Filled out from reference TRBV7-2 and TRBJ2-7, the complete variable domain reads GAGVSQSPSNKVTEKGKDVELRCDPISGHTALYWYRQSLGQGLEFLIYFQGNSAPDKSGLPSDRFSAERTGGSVSTLTIQRTQQEDSAVYLCASRSRQGGYEQYFGPGTRLTVT.

This chain uses TRBV19 with TRBJ2-7; perhaps TRBD1 as D (5 bases). CDR3 length equals 11 residues. Trimming took 4 bases from V and 6 from J, leaving 7 bases between them. The germline V gene encodes CDR1 LNHDA and CDR2 SQIVND (reference sequence). The CDR3 region is CASSKGREQYF. CDR3 nucleotides: TGTGCCAGTAGTAAGGGGCGCGAGCAGTACTTC.

This rearrangement joins TRBV7-2 to TRBJ1-2; TRBD1 aligns across 7 bases. Germline assignment: CDR1 SGHTA and CDR2 FQGNSA. The CDR3 consists of 14 residues. V trimming: 1 base; J trimming: 3 bases; junction bases outside the gene matches: 2. The CDR3 bases are TGTGCCAGCAGCTTAGGAGGGGGCTACTATGGCTACACCTTC. This encodes CASSLGGGYYGYTF.

Only one count was recorded for this clone. The chain has TRBV2 and TRBJ2-1; TRBD1 agrees at 10 bases. This CDR3 is 15 amino acids long. J lost 5 bases, V lost 2 bases, and 3 bases had no gene match. The V gene's germline CDR1 is SNHLY and CDR2 FYNNEI. CDR3 nucleotides: TGTGCCAGCAGTGAACGACAGGGGGCGAACAATGAGCAGTTCTTC. Translated, it gives CASSERQGANNEQFF.

The J gene is TRBJ1-6, the V gene TRBV3-1 (or the pseudogene TRBV3-2), with D uncertain. This CDR3 has 14 residues. Germline V lookup: CDR1 LGHDT, CDR2 YNNKEL (reference sequence). V shed 1 base and J shed 9 bases, with 10 bases lying between them. CDR3: CASSQAQEISPLHF. CDR3 nucleotide sequence: TGTGCCAGCAGCCAAGCCCAGGAAATTTCACCCCTCCACTTT.

The rearrangement uses TRBV28 and TRBJ2-5, with 7 bases lining up with TRBD2. There are 13 residues in the CDR3. The junction had 4 bases not matched to a gene; V was cut back by 6 bases and J by 3 bases. Germline loops: CDR1 MDHEN, CDR2 SYDVKM. Here the CDR3 reads CASSPAGEETQYF. The CDR3 coding sequence is TGTGCCAGCAGCCCCGCGGGGGAAGAGACCCAGTACTTC.

The J gene is TRBJ2-3, the V gene TRBV27; weak D call: TRBD1 (6 bases). The CDR3 spans 16 residues. Between the trimmed V and J ends, which lost 6 bases and 6 bases, there was a span of 22 bases. Germline V gene sequence: CDR1 MNHEY, CDR2 SMNVEV (reference sequence). CDR3 DNA: TGTGCCAGCAGCCTAGGAGACCCCCGACAGGAGGATACGCAGTATTTT. Its translation: CASSLGDPRQEDTQYF.